This T cell receptor (beta chain) appears in the sequencing data of a study of cytomegalovirus exposure and HLA in healthy donors. Study at large: The Caucasian-associated ancestry cluster contained roughly four fifths of the approximately 390 genotyped donors. Study outcomes and limitations: Analysis was carried out at a later point, and it linked a missense DCLRE1C variant to TCR beta V- and J-gene trimming. Researchers reportedly found TCR beta sequences accurately predicted most subjects' HLA-A and HLA-B alleles. Per published reports, the classifier diagnosed cytomegalovirus status with high specificity and sensitivity.

As for this clone: Its antigen is as yet unknown.

Both 60 Vbeta primers and 13 Jbeta primers went into the PCR. Only in-frame clones appear in the TCRdb table, and some are missing; sequencing was by immunoSEQ multiplex PCR. The table for this sample gives over 30,000 clones. Germline V gene lookup returns CDR1 SGDLS and CDR2 YYNGEE. This CDR3 region has 17 residues. Trimming took off 5 bases at V and 1 base at J, with 21 bases between the two ends. Sequencing was carried out using PBMCs. The sequence came from a woman in her thirties or forties in good health and CMV-seropositive. V and J are TRBV9 and TRBJ1-2, with a weak D call TRBD1 (6 bases). The CDR3 sequence is CASRATGSFLGNYGYTF. The DNA of the CDR3 is TGTGCCAGCAGAGCTACAGGGAGTTTTTTAGGTAACTATGGCTACACCTTC.